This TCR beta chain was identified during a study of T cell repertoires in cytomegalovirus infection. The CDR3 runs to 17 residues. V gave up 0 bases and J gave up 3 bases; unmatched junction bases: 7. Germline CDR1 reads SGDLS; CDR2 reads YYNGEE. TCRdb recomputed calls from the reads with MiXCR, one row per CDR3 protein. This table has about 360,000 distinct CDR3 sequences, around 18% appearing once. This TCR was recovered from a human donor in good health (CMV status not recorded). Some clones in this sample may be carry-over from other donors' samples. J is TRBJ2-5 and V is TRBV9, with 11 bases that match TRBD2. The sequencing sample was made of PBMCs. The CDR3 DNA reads TGTGCCAGCAGCGTAGACCTGACTAGCGGGGCAAAAGAGACCCAGTACTTC. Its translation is CASSVDLTSGAKETQYF.